This TCR beta chain was recorded in a study of T cell repertoires in ileal Crohn's disease (dated by TCRdb to between 2018 and 2021). For the wider study: At the time of surgery, 30% to 45% of patients were active smokers, and the median duration of disease was approximately eight years. Surgery was performed for a complication in all patients, with stricturing disease in about 60% and penetrating disease in around 40%. Roughly half of the patients were given postoperative therapy, with 15 to 20 on anti-TNF agents and 10 to 12 on thiopurines. TCR repertoire analysis was done in a few dozen Crohn's disease patients from a prospective multicentre cohort. Running in parallel with the study was a multicentre cohort set up to find predictors of early endoscopic recurrence following ileocolonic resection. Endoscopic postoperative recurrence was defined as a Rutgeerts score above i0. A total of 171 mucosal samples from roughly 50 patients were sequenced, with samples obtained at several locations on the surgical specimen and at postoperative endoscopy.

Points the paper makes about the study in general: Mucosal CD4 and CD8 T cells were sorted and sequenced only in a subgroup of patients, whose size was not stated. Higher high-frequency clone percentages at surgery were associated with endoscopic recurrence; all patients with clonality above 26.8% (18/57) had recurrence. More high-frequency clones were carried by sorted CD8 T cells than by CD4 T cells, suggesting that mucosal expansions were mainly CD8. Compared with non-smokers, patients who were active smokers at surgery showed a significantly higher proportion of clonal expansions (about 25% vs 18%, p=0.02).

Details on this clone: What antigen it recognizes has not been identified. No qualities accompany the bases; no much larger clone lies one base away.

For commercial TCRB immunosequencing, approximately 460 nanograms of biopsy DNA were submitted for each sample. A two-step, amplification bias-controlled multiplex PCR was used by Adaptive Biotechnology to amplify CDR3 regions from genomic DNA. In the first PCR, primers covered every V and J gene segment, and in the second PCR, barcodes and Illumina adapters were added. An Illumina instrument was used to sequence the CDR3 libraries. On the authors' methods: The analysis used both the pipelines supplied by the vendor and custom analysis of the raw data in R/Bioconductor with R version 3.3.0. Clonality, which ranges from 0 to 1, was calculated as the inverse of the normalised Shannon entropy across all productive clones. The repertoire share taken up by the top 100 clones defined high-frequency clones, and only clones that passed a 95% confidence test were kept. Overlap between samples was measured with the Morisita-Horn index, while repertoire diversity was measured with the Simpson index. Drawn from immuneACCESS, this table holds only the in-frame rearrangements with V and J called that TCRdb kept. Clones are partly lost; checked studies trace under half to an unresolved V gene and leave the rest unexplained. V, J and clone size are those of that table, while D and trimming were read from the DNA. A total of about 2,300 clones appear in this sample, about 63% of them only once. In total, the top ten clones hold roughly an eighth of the sample.

Eligible patients were adults with ileal or ileocolonic Crohn's disease who had an indication for ileocolonic resection. Before DNA extraction, whole ileal mucosal biopsies were kept frozen at -80 degrees C. Genomic DNA was extracted from frozen whole biopsies using a TRizol-based method and was quantified with a NanoDrop 2000 spectrophotometer. The sequenced sample consisted of ileal tissue. The TCR originated in an adult with Crohn's disease.

The CDR3 corresponds to CASSYAGTNTGELFF. The DNA reads as follows: TGTGCCAGCAGTTACGCAGGGACTAACACCGGGGAGCTGTTTTTT. The rearrangement combines TRBV6-5 with TRBJ2-2; the D gene is perhaps TRBD2, from 6 matching bases. Taken from cysteine to phenylalanine, the CDR3 has 15 residues. Only the CDR3 DNA is retained, 45 bases long and in frame from the first base. V is cut by 2 bases and J by 2 bases, and the space between the germline ends is 9 bases. CDR1 and CDR2 are drawn from the germline V gene: MNHEY, SVGAGI.